This is a list of T cell receptor beta chains from one sample in a study of post-analysis software for immune sequencing data. Each CDR3 protein is one row after TCRdb ran MiXCR on the PCR reads. The table includes 430,000 or so distinct CDR3 sequences, approximately 37% detected once. Input material: blood. The receptors come from a girl aged 2 to 9 with multiple sclerosis. CDR3s include the opening cysteine and the closing phenylalanine or tryptophan. The D gene is left open where the match is weak. Not every row has a clone size; where given, it reads once, few, many or a size class.

d_gene	v_gene	j_gene	abundance	CDR3aa	CDR3nt
-	TRBV4-2	TRBJ1-2	-	CASSQDSGRVYGYTF	TGTGCCAGCAGCCAAGATTCGGGAAGGGTGTATGGCTACACCTTC
TRBD1	TRBV28	TRBJ2-7	few	CASSQRQGPYEQYF	TGTGCCAGCAGCCAGAGACAGGGGCCGTACGAGCAGTACTTC
-	TRBV10-3	TRBJ2-5	once	CAISETARTYGQYF	TGTGCCATCAGTGAGACCGCCAGGACCTACGGGCAGTACTTC
-	TRBV10-3	TRBJ2-3	-	CAINGGRGQSTDTQYF	TGTGCCATCAACGGAGGCCGGGGGCAAAGCACAGATACGCAGTATTTT
-	TRBV28	TRBJ2-7	few	CASSLWSKPYLQYF	TGTGCCAGCAGTTTATGGTCGAAACCTTACTTGCAGTACTTC
-	TRBV6-6	TRBJ2-5	-	CASSPRPDKETQYF	TGTGCCAGCAGCCCCCGACCCGACAAGGAGACCCAGTACTTC
TRBD1	TRBV15	TRBJ2-7	-	CATSRDRGTGVYEQYF	TGTGCCACCAGCAGAGATAGAGGGACAGGAGTCTACGAGCAGTACTTC
-	TRBV4-1	TRBJ2-7	-	CASSQERGNYEQYF	TGCGCCAGCAGCCAAGAGAGGGGTAACTACGAGCAGTACTTC
-	TRBV12-3/TRBV12-4	TRBJ1-2	-	CASRLTGYEHYGYTF	TGTGCCAGCAGACTTACTGGTTACGAACACTATGGCTACACCTTC
-	TRBV9	TRBJ1-1	-	CASSVGQTTEAFF	TGTGCCAGCAGCGTAGGGCAGACCACTGAAGCTTTCTTT
TRBD2	TRBV5-1	TRBJ2-7	few	CASSVGVAGPLSYEQYF	TGCGCCAGCAGTGTTGGGGTAGCGGGGCCCCTCTCCTACGAGCAGTACTTC
-	TRBV24-1	TRBJ1-2	-	CATSEGAEGYTF	TGTGCCACCAGTGAGGGGGCGGAAGGCTACACCTTC
TRBD1	TRBV5-1	TRBJ2-7	-	CASSLGTGGLDEQYF	TGCGCCAGCAGCTTGGGGACAGGGGGATTGGACGAGCAGTACTTC
-	TRBV2	TRBJ2-3	-	CASTGGVRTDTQYF	TGTGCCAGCACCGGTGGGGTCCGCACAGATACGCAGTATTTT
-	TRBV2	TRBJ1-1	-	CASGVSPIGVRLNTEAFF	TGTGCCAGCGGGGTATCGCCTATTGGGGTCAGACTGAACACTGAAGCTTTCTTT
TRBD2	TRBV29-1	TRBJ2-3	-	CSAEPLAGGLTDTQYF	TGCAGCGCCGAACCCCTAGCGGGAGGGCTCACAGATACGCAGTATTTT
-	TRBV4-3	TRBJ1-6	-	CASSQDKARDGLRLHF	TGCGCCAGCAGCCAAGATAAAGCCCGTGACGGACTACGTCTCCACTTT
TRBD1	TRBV29-1	TRBJ2-2	-	CSVADRGTGELFF	TGCAGCGTTGCTGACAGGGGTACCGGGGAGCTGTTTTTT
TRBD1	TRBV7-9	TRBJ1-1	-	CASSLRTGRLTEAFF	TGTGCCAGCAGCCTCCGGACAGGGCGTCTCACTGAAGCTTTCTTT
-	TRBV20-1	TRBJ2-7	-	CSGSGTSISYEQYF	TGCAGTGGCTCAGGGACATCGATATCCTACGAGCAGTACTTC
-	TRBV5-1	TRBJ1-2	-	CTSSLGDRDAGYTF	TGCACCAGCAGCTTAGGGGACCGGGACGCTGGCTACACCTTC
TRBD1	TRBV6-1	TRBJ2-7	-	CASSADRRYEQYF	TGTGCCAGCAGTGCGGACAGGCGGTACGAGCAGTACTTC
-	TRBV4-1	TRBJ1-2	-	CASSQYMLSPNYGYTF	TGCGCCAGCAGCCAATACATGTTATCTCCTAACTATGGCTACACCTTC
-	TRBV9	TRBJ2-7	-	CASSVATGSHYEQYF	TGTGCCAGCAGCGTAGCCACAGGGTCTCACTACGAGCAGTACTTC
TRBD1	TRBV29-1	TRBJ1-1	few	CSVTGGGSTEAFF	TGCAGCGTTACAGGGGGTGGGAGTACTGAAGCTTTCTTT
-	TRBV5-1	TRBJ2-7	few	CASSFWVGSSTYEQYF	TGCGCCAGCAGCTTTTGGGTCGGGAGCTCTACCTACGAGCAGTACTTC
-	TRBV28	TRBJ2-3	few	CASSSYRDTQYF	TGTGCCAGCAGTTCCTACCGCGATACGCAGTATTTT
-	TRBV7-2	TRBJ2-3	-	CASSTDGRQQYF	TGTGCCAGCAGTACGGACGGGCGACAGCAGTATTTT
-	TRBV29-1	TRBJ2-7	few	CSVRGGSLYEQYF	TGCAGCGTTAGGGGCGGATCCCTCTACGAGCAGTACTTC
-	TRBV15	TRBJ2-5	few	CATSRDIVGVGETQYF	TGTGCCACCAGCAGAGATATCGTGGGGGTGGGAGAGACCCAGTACTTC
TRBD2	TRBV28	TRBJ2-5	few	CASSAGLAGAETQYF	TGTGCCAGCAGCGCAGGGCTAGCGGGAGCGGAGACCCAGTACTTC
-	TRBV10-2	TRBJ1-5	few	CASSETDINQPQHF	TGCGCCAGCAGTGAGACAGATATCAATCAGCCCCAGCATTTT
-	TRBV6-5	TRBJ2-5	-	CASSYGGSFQETQYF	TGTGCCAGCAGTTACGGGGGCAGCTTCCAAGAGACCCAGTACTTC
TRBD2	TRBV5-1	TRBJ2-1	-	CASSLASCGGGYNEQFF	TGCGCCAGCAGCTTGGCCTCGTGCGGGGGGGGATACAATGAGCAGTTCTTC
-	TRBV7-9	TRBJ1-2	few	CASSLVQGRDGYTF	TGTGCCAGCAGCTTAGTCCAGGGGAGGGATGGCTACACCTTC
-	TRBV6-2/TRBV6-3	TRBJ2-5	-	CASGGMGRLEETQYF	TGTGCCAGCGGAGGGATGGGACGCCTCGAAGAGACCCAGTACTTC
-	TRBV29-1	TRBJ2-7	few	CSVLGQYSHNEQYF	TGCAGCGTGCTAGGACAGTATAGTCATAACGAGCAGTACTTC
-	TRBV20-1	TRBJ2-7	few	CSARTYEQYF	TGCAGTGCTAGAACCTACGAGCAGTACTTC
-	TRBV28	TRBJ1-5	-	CASSEGGARQPQHF	TGTGCCAGCAGTGAAGGTGGGGCACGACAGCCCCAGCATTTT
TRBD2	TRBV20-1	TRBJ2-1	few	CSARDELAGGRPYNEQFF	TGCAGTGCTAGAGATGAACTAGCGGGGGGGAGGCCCTACAATGAGCAGTTCTTC
-	TRBV21-1	TRBJ2-5	-	CASSKGDRVGVAEPQETQYF	TGTGCCAGCAGCAAAGGGGACAGGGTGGGGGTAGCGGAGCCTCAAGAGACCCAGTACTTC
-	TRBV29-1	TRBJ2-1	few	CSTWTYNEQFF	TGCAGCACCTGGACCTACAATGAGCAGTTCTTC
-	TRBV20-1	TRBJ2-7	-	CSALRALLGHEQYF	TGCAGTGCCCTCCGGGCCCTCTTGGGGCACGAGCAGTACTTC
TRBD1	TRBV7-9	TRBJ2-1	-	CASSQPGQGVPNEQFF	TGTGCCAGCAGCCAACCGGGACAGGGGGTCCCTAATGAGCAGTTCTTC
TRBD2	TRBV7-2	TRBJ2-3	-	CASSLAQGLAGGEYF	TGTGCCAGCAGCTTAGCGCAAGGACTAGCGGGAGGAGAGTATTTT
TRBD2	TRBV2	TRBJ2-1	once	CASSLGLAGRGHEQFF	TGTGCCAGCAGTCTCGGACTAGCGGGGAGGGGGCATGAGCAGTTCTTC
TRBD2	TRBV2	TRBJ2-2	-	CASRKLAGGDGELFF	TGTGCCAGCAGGAAACTAGCGGGGGGGGACGGGGAGCTGTTTTTT
-	TRBV12-3/TRBV12-4	TRBJ2-1	few	CASSFGQGPYNEQFF	TGTGCCAGCAGTTTTGGGCAGGGTCCTTACAATGAGCAGTTCTTC
-	TRBV10-3	TRBJ2-1	many	CAIRTGTDNEQFF	TGTGCCATCAGGACTGGGACCGACAATGAGCAGTTCTTC
-	TRBV9	TRBJ2-6	-	CASSVHILGALEGANVLTF	TGTGCCAGCAGCGTCCACATATTGGGGGCACTCGAAGGGGCCAACGTCCTGACTTTC
TRBD1	TRBV7-9	TRBJ2-3	-	CASSPNTGTATDTQYF	TGTGCCAGCAGCCCAAACACCGGGACAGCCACAGATACGCAGTATTTT
TRBD1	TRBV11-2	TRBJ2-1	-	CASSLAGQRNNEQFF	TGTGCCAGCAGCTTAGCGGGACAGCGGAACAATGAGCAGTTCTTC